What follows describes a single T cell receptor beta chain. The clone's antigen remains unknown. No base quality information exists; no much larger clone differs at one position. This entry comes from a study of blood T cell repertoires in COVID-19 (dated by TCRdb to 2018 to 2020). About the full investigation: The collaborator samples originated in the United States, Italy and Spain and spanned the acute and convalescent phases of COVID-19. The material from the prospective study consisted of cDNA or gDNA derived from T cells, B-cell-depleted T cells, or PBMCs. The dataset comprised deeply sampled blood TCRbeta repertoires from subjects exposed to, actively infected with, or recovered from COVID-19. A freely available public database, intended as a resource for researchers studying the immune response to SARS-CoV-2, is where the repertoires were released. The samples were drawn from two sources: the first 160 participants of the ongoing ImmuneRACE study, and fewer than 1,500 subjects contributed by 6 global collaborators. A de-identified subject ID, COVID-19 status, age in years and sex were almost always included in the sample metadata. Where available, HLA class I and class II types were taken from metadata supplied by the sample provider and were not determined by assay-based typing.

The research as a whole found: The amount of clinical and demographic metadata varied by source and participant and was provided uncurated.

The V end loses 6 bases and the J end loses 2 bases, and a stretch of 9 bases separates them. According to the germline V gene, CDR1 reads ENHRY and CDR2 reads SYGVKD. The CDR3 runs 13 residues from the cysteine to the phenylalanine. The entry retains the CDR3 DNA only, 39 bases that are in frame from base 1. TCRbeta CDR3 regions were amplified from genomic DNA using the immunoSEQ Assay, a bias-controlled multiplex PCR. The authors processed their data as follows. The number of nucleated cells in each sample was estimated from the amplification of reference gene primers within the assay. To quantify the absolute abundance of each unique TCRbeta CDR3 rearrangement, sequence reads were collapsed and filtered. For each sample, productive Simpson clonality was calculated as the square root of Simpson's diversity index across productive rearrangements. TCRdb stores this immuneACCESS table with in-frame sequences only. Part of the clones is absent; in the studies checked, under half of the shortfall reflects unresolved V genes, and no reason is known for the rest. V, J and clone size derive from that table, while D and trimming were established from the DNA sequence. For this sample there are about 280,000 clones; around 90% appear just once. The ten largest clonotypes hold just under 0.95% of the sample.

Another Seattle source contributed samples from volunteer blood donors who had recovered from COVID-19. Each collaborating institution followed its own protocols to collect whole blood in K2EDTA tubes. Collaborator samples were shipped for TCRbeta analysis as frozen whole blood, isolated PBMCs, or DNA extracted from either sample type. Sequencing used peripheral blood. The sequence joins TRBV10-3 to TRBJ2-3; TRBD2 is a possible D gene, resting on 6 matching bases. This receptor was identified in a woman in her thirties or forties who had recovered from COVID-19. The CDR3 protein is CAISGLNTDTQYF. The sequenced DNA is TGTGCCATCAGCGGACTAAACACAGATACGCAGTATTTT.